These 23 T cell receptor beta chains came from one sample sequenced in a study of regulatory T cells in long-lasting Graves disease. Construction of the TCR beta libraries employed iRepertoire HTBI primers in conjunction with Arm-PCR of CDR3 regions. TCRdb independently ran MiXCR on the multiplex PCR reads; one entry per CDR3 protein. The table has over 350,000 distinct CDR3 sequences, 15% seen once. Time point meaning: newly diagnosed GD, antithyroid drugs for less than 3 months. The TCR library was made from RNA extracted from PBMCs. This sample was shared with a second study, whose subject was T cells in Graves' hyperthyroidism and ophthalmopathy.

Sequenced here: peripheral blood mononuclear cells (PBMCs), sampled at new diagnosis, from a patient treated with antithyroid drugs. The origin of the receptors is a woman between 40 and 55 years old with Graves disease.

This clonotype has ten or more counts. The CDR3 loop is CAWRPGDRAGVETQYF. In DNA form, the CDR3 reads TGTGCCTGGAGGCCCGGGGACAGGGCTGGCGTCGAGACCCAGTACTTC. The chain links TRBV30 to TRBJ2-5; 9 bases are a match to TRBD1. Germline-derived CDR1 and CDR2 are GTSNPN and SVGIG (reference sequence). The CDR3 spans 16 residues. The V gene end was trimmed by 3 bases and the J gene end by 5 bases; junction bases not matched to a gene: 13.

This clonotype was observed many times. The chain joins TRBV5-6 to TRBJ2-1, with TRBD2 identical over 9 bases. The germline CDR1 and CDR2 sequences are SGHDT and YYEEEE. V lost 2 bases to trimming and J lost 3 bases; unmatched junction nucleotides: 6. CDR3 length equals 16 residues. The CDR3 is CASSFLTSGDYNEQFF. Here the CDR3 DNA reads TGTGCCAGCAGCTTCCTGACTAGCGGTGACTACAATGAGCAGTTCTTC.

This clonotype was seen a few times. The V and J genes are TRBV7-9 and TRBJ2-2, with D tentatively TRBD2 (5 bases). The germline gives CDR1 SEHNR, CDR2 FQNEAQ (reference sequence). The ends were cut back, 2 bases at V and 3 bases at J, with 10 bases in the middle. This CDR3 region has 15 residues. CDR3 sequence reads: CASSLRGVDTGELFF. In DNA form, the CDR3 reads TGTGCCAGCAGCTTACGGGGAGTTGACACCGGGGAGCTGTTTTTT.

This clonotype was found many times. The chain couples TRBV19 to TRBJ1-1; maybe TRBD1 (5 bases). Germline V gene sequence: CDR1 LNHDA, CDR2 SQIVND (reference sequence). Trimming took off 6 bases at V and 4 bases at J, with 18 bases between the two ends. This CDR3 comprises 15 residues. CDR3 sequence (DNA): TGTGCCAGTAGCTCCGCCAGGGTGGCAACCACTGAAGCTTTCTTT. Amino acid sequence: CASSSARVATTEAFF.

This clonotype was seen repeatedly, ten times or more. The V gene is TRBV6-5, the J gene TRBJ1-1, with a possible D match to TRBD1 (6 bases). The CDR3 is 14 residues long. CDR1 is MNHEY and CDR2 is SVGAGI in the germline V gene. The V and J ends lost 0 bases and 2 bases respectively, with 7 bases between them. The CDR3 region is CASSYSTGNTEAFF. The CDR3, as DNA: TGTGCCAGCAGTTACTCGACAGGAAACACTGAAGCTTTCTTT.

This chain uses TRBV19 with TRBJ2-7; D might be TRBD2 (5 bases). Trimming shortened V by 3 bases and J by 3 bases, and 9 bases separated the two germline ends. CDR1 is LNHDA and CDR2 is SQIVND in the germline V gene (reference sequence). The CDR3 is made up of 13 amino acids. The CDR3 DNA reads TGTGCCAGTAGTATGTCCGGAGGCTACGAGCAGTACTTC. Amino acids: CASSMSGGYEQYF.

This clonotype was observed at least ten times. The V gene is TRBV27, the J gene TRBJ1-6, with a tentative D call TRBD1 (5 bases). V lost 5 bases, J lost 0 bases, and 14 bases lay in between. Germline V CDR1 and CDR2: MNHEY, SMNVEV (reference sequence). The CDR3 contains 17 residues. CDR3 DNA sequence: TGTGCCAGCAGTATTGACAGAAGTACCTCCTATAATTCACCCCTCCACTTT. Translating it yields CASSIDRSTSYNSPLHF.

About this clonotype itself: This may be a read error: a much more frequent sequence differs by one nucleotide. The J gene is TRBJ2-1, the V gene TRBV30, with 9 bases fitting TRBD2. Looked up from germline, CDR1 is GTSNPN and CDR2 is SVGIG (reference sequence). The CDR3 runs 14 residues. V trimming: 3 bases; J trimming: 11 bases; junction bases outside the gene matches: 11. CDR3 nucleotides: TGTGCCTGGAGGGTAGCGGGAGTCGGAAGTCAGCAGTTCTTC. Its translation: CAWRVAGVGSQQFF. Full variable domain (outside the CDR3, taken from reference TRBV30 and TRBJ2-1): SQTIHQWPATLVQPVGSPLSLECTVEGTSNPNLYWYRQAAGRGLQLLFYSVGIGQISSEVPQNLSASRPQDRQFILSSKKLLLSDSGFYLCAWRVAGVGSQQFFGPGTRLTVL.

This clonotype showed up many times. This chain connects TRBV12-3 or TRBV12-4 to TRBJ2-1, with D unresolved. Trimming left V 8 bases short and J 7 bases short, with 9 bases between. This CDR3 has 11 amino acids. CDR3 protein: CASALMNEQFF. In DNA form, the CDR3 reads TGTGCCAGCGCCCTAATGAATGAGCAGTTCTTC.

This clonotype appeared many times. The chain links TRBV7-8 to TRBJ2-3; D is ambiguous. The V gene's germline CDR1 is SGHVS and CDR2 FQNEAQ. The V end lost 6 bases, the J end lost 4 bases, and 5 bases lay between the germline ends. The CDR3 extends over 11 amino acids. The CDR3 DNA sequence: TGTGCCAGCAGTCCGGCAGATACGCAGTATTTT. This encodes CASSPADTQYF.

V usage is TRBV20-1 and J usage is TRBJ2-7; D gene unclear. The CDR3 contains 15 residues. V was shortened by 0 bases and J by 0 bases, with 12 bases between the two germline ends. Germline V lookup: CDR1 DFQATT, CDR2 SNEGSKA (reference sequence). CDR3 in DNA: TGCAGTGCTAGAGATCCTAAGCAGAACTCCTACGAGCAGTACTTC. As protein: CSARDPKQNSYEQYF.

In this sample, this clonotype turned up many times. V is TRBV28 and J is TRBJ1-5, with D unclear. Trimming left V 6 bases short and J 2 bases short, with 11 bases between. The CDR3 extends over 14 amino acids. Germline CDR1 and CDR2: MDHEN and SYDVKM. The CDR3 sequence is CASRPGLGNQPQHF. In nucleotides, the CDR3 is TGTGCCAGCAGACCGGGGTTGGGCAATCAGCCCCAGCATTTT.

At least ten counts were recorded for this clonotype. The chain recombines TRBV6-1 with TRBJ2-5; perhaps TRBD2 as D (5 bases). V shed 6 bases and J shed 2 bases, with 16 bases lying between them. The V gene's germline CDR1 is MNHNS and CDR2 SASEGT. The CDR3 is 15 residues long. The CDR3 spells CASSPRTGIQETQYF. CDR3 nucleotides: TGTGCCAGCAGCCCAAGGACTGGAATACAAGAGACCCAGTACTTC.

This clonotype showed up many times. J is TRBJ2-7 and V is TRBV12-3 or TRBV12-4; a possible D gene is TRBD2 (5 bases). The ends were cut back, 3 bases at V and 0 bases at J, with 18 bases in the middle. The length of the CDR3 is 17 residues. The CDR3 DNA follows: TGTGCCAGCAGTTTTAGTCTCAGGACTTCCTACTCCTACGAGCAGTACTTC. It translates to CASSFSLRTSYSYEQYF.

At least ten counts were recorded for this clonotype. The J gene is TRBJ2-7, the V gene TRBV18; a weak D match, TRBD1 (6 bases). CDR3 length equals 13 residues. The germline CDR1 and CDR2 sequences are KGHSH and LQKENI. Trimming stripped 5 bases from V and 1 base from J, with 9 bases between. In DNA form, the CDR3 reads TGTGCCAGCTCAGTCGGACAGTCCTACGAGCAGTACTTC. Translated: CASSVGQSYEQYF.

This clonotype showed up just a few times. V gene TRBV10-3 combines with J gene TRBJ2-7; 9 nucleotides match TRBD2. Germline V CDR1 and CDR2: ENHRY, SYGVKD. This CDR3 has 14 amino acids. V was clipped by 7 bases and J by 4 bases; unmatched bases: 8. The CDR3 here is CAIKGLAGPYEQYF. In nucleotides, the CDR3 is TGTGCCATCAAGGGGCTAGCGGGGCCATACGAGCAGTACTTC.

This clonotype was seen repeatedly, ten times or more. The gene calls are TRBV19 and TRBJ2-7; 7 bases fit TRBD1. Per germline, CDR1 LNHDA and CDR2 SQIVND (reference sequence). The ends lost 6 bases at V and 2 bases at J; junction bases unmatched: 1. The CDR3 runs to 12 residues. The CDR3 sequence is CASRDRTYEQYF. The DNA for the CDR3 is TGTGCCAGTAGGGACAGGACCTACGAGCAGTACTTC.

Only a few counts were recorded for this clonotype. The chain uses TRBV6-1 and TRBJ1-1, with 8 bases that match TRBD1. This CDR3 contains 13 residues. The germline V gene encodes CDR1 MNHNS and CDR2 SASEGT. The ends lost 6 bases at V and 4 bases at J; junction bases unmatched: 4. The CDR3, as DNA: TGTGCCAGCAGCCGACAGGGGACCACTGAAGCTTTCTTT. It encodes CASSRQGTTEAFF.

The chain recombines TRBV5-1 with TRBJ2-7; D gene ambiguous. Germline CDR1 is SGHRS and CDR2 is YFSETQ. Trimming shortened V by 1 base and J by 0 bases, and 11 bases separated the two germline ends. The length of the CDR3 is 15 residues. CDR3 loop: CASSLFGGSSYEQYF. CDR3 bases: TGCGCCAGCAGCTTGTTTGGCGGTAGCTCCTACGAGCAGTACTTC.

There are many counts of this clonotype. This chain joins TRBV15 and TRBJ2-6; 9 bases align to TRBD1. V trimming: 4 bases; J trimming: 0 bases; junction bases outside the gene matches: 7. This CDR3 is 18 amino acids long. Germline values: CDR1 LNHNV, CDR2 YYDKDF (reference sequence). The CDR3 DNA reads as TGTGCCACCAGCAAGGACAGGGGTCTGGACTCTGGGGCCAACGTCCTGACTTTC. Encoded protein: CATSKDRGLDSGANVLTF.

This clonotype has a count of ten or more. This rearrangement joins TRBV28 to TRBJ2-5, with TRBD2 identical over 13 bases. This CDR3 has 17 amino acids. V lost 6 bases, J lost 5 bases, and 12 bases stayed unmatched. Germline CDR1 MDHEN, CDR2 SYDVKM. In DNA, the CDR3 is TGTGCCAGCAGCTACCCCGGACTAGCGGGAGCCGGGGAGACCCAGTACTTC. Translation: CASSYPGLAGAGETQYF.

This clonotype was counted at least ten times. The chain has TRBV6-1 and TRBJ2-5; D is possibly TRBD2 (6 bases). The CDR3 is 13 residues long. CDR1 MNHNS and CDR2 SASEGT come from the germline V gene. V gave up 6 bases and J gave up 7 bases, with 15 bases separating them. The CDR3 nucleotides read TGTGCCAGCAGCTTAGCGGAGATTGGGACCCAGTACTTC. This gives the protein CASSLAEIGTQYF.

This clonotype has more than one count but fewer than ten. The chain couples TRBV10-2 to TRBJ2-1, with TRBD2 matching 10 bases. This CDR3 has 16 amino acids. The germline CDR1 and CDR2 sequences are WSHSY and SAAADI. The V gene end was trimmed by 6 bases and the J gene end by 1 base; junction bases not matched to a gene: 6. CDR3 DNA sequence: TGCGCCAGCAGGCGGACTAGCGGCCTTTCCTACAATGAGCAGTTCTTC. This translates into CASRRTSGLSYNEQFF.